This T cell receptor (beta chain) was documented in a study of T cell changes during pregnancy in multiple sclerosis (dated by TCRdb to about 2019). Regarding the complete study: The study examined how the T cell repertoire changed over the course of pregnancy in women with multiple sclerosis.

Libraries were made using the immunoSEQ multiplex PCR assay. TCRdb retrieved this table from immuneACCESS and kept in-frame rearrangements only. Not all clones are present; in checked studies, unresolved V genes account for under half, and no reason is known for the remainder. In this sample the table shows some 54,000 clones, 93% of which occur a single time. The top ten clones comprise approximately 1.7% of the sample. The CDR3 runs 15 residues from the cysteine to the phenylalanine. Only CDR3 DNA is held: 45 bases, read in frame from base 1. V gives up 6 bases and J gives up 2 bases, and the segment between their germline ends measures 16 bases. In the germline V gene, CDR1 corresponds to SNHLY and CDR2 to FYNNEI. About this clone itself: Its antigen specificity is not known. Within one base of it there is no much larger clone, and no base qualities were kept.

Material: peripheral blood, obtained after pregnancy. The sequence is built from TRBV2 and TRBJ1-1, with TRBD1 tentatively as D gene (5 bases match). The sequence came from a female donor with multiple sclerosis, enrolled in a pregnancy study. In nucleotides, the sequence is TGTGCCAGCAGATCCGGGGGAGGAAAAAACACTGAAGCTTTCTTT. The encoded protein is CASRSGGGKNTEAFF.